Listed below are T cell receptor beta chains from one sample, sequenced in a study of blood T cell repertoires in COVID-19. Measured with immunoSEQ multiplex PCR; TCRdb has only the in-frame clones, and not every one. The sample comprises roughly 270,000 clones, roughly 85% of which are singletons, and roughly 2.7% rests with the top ten. The sequenced sample consisted of PBMCs or T cells enriched from blood (not recorded which). The origin of the receptors is a woman between 50 and 59 years old who had recovered from COVID-19. The CDR3 runs from the conserved cysteine through the conserved F or W. A D gene is named only where the DNA matches it firmly. Part of the rows lack a size; the others show once, few, many or a class for expanded clones.

CASSLVADLSEQYF | TGCGCCAGCAGCTTGGTAGCGGATCTGAGCGAGCAGTACTTC | - | TRBJ2-7 | - | TRBV5-1
CASNKPPEAFF | TGTGCCAGCAATAAGCCCCCTGAAGCTTTCTTT | - | TRBJ1-1 | - | TRBV6-5
CASSREGGTDTEAFF | TGTGCCAGCAGCCGGGAGGGAGGGACAGACACTGAAGCTTTCTTT | TRBD1 | TRBJ1-1 | - | TRBV7-3
CASSPQPGGEKLFF | TGTGCCAGCAGTCCTCAGCCGGGAGGTGAAAAACTGTTTTTT | - | TRBJ1-4 | - | TRBV6-4
CASSLAGQGVFETQYF | TGTGCCAGCAGCTTAGCGGGACAGGGGGTTTTTGAGACCCAGTACTTC | TRBD1 | TRBJ2-5 | - | TRBV11-2
CASSLTGSNQPQHF | TGTGCCAGCAGCTTAACAGGGAGCAATCAGCCCCAGCATTTT | - | TRBJ1-5 | - | TRBV11-2
CASSTSGTAKETQYF | TGTGCCAGCAGCACATCCGGGACAGCAAAAGAGACCCAGTACTTC | TRBD1 | TRBJ2-5 | few | TRBV7-9
CAWDTGTTTNTEAFF | TGTGCCTGGGACACTGGGACAACTACTAACACTGAAGCTTTCTTT | - | TRBJ1-1 | - | TRBV30
CASSARDWESPLHF | TGCGCCAGCAGCGCCCGGGACTGGGAATCACCCCTCCACTTT | - | TRBJ1-6 | few | TRBV5-1
CASSGGGGTLSYEQYF | TGTGCCAGCAGCGGCGGGGGGGGGACCCTGTCCTACGAGCAGTACTTC | TRBD2 | TRBJ2-7 | - | TRBV9
CASSPGHLGFEKLFF | TGTGCCAGCAGCCCCGGACACTTGGGCTTTGAAAAACTGTTTTTT | - | TRBJ1-4 | once | TRBV9
CASSPLRGGYTF | TGTGCCAGCAGTCCTCTAAGGGGAGGGTACACCTTC | - | TRBJ1-2 | - | TRBV28
CASSPGNSLHF | TGTGCCAGCAGCCCAGGGAACTCCCTCCACTTT | - | TRBJ1-6 | - | TRBV27
CAWSPRGNTIYF | TGTGCCTGGTCCCCAAGGGGGAACACCATATATTTT | - | TRBJ1-3 | - | TRBV30
CATSRGAGGKTEAFF | TGTGCCACCAGCAGAGGGGCAGGGGGAAAAACGGAAGCTTTCTTT | TRBD1 | TRBJ1-1 | - | TRBV15
CATSRLAGSLELFF | TGTGCCACCAGCAGACTAGCGGGATCCCTGGAGCTGTTTTTT | TRBD2 | TRBJ2-2 | - | TRBV15
CASSLTGADTQYF | TGCGCCAGCAGCCTAACAGGCGCGGATACGCAGTATTTT | - | TRBJ2-3 | few | TRBV5-1
CASRRAAGDGGYTF | TGTGCCAGCAGAAGGGCCGCGGGGGATGGTGGCTACACCTTC | - | TRBJ1-2 | - | TRBV2
CASSFAGGNTGELFF | TGTGCCAGCAGTTTCGCCGGAGGGAACACCGGGGAGCTGTTTTTT | - | TRBJ2-2 | - | TRBV7-2
CASSLGQTGGSQHF | TGTGCCAGCAGCCTGGGACAAACCGGCGGGTCCCAGCATTTT | - | TRBJ1-5 | - | TRBV5-8
CASRSPGQGSGYTF | TGTGCCAGCAGAAGCCCGGGACAGGGGTCTGGCTACACCTTC | TRBD1 | TRBJ1-2 | - | TRBV28
CASRGLAGGETQYF | TGTGCCAGCAGGGGACTAGCGGGAGGAGAGACCCAGTACTTC | TRBD2 | TRBJ2-5 | once | TRBV27
CATSSGSYEQYF | TGTGCCACCTCTAGCGGGTCCTACGAGCAGTACTTC | TRBD2 | TRBJ2-7 | few | TRBV24-1
CASGRGEVSSPLHF | TGTGCCAGTGGCAGGGGGGAAGTAAGTTCACCCCTCCACTTT | TRBD1 | TRBJ1-6 | - | TRBV28
CASSRRGQGTSDTQYF | TGCGCCAGCAGCAGGCGGGGACAGGGGACTTCAGATACGCAGTATTTT | TRBD1 | TRBJ2-3 | - | TRBV4-1
CASSPFEDRAGYTF | TGTGCCAGCTCTCCTTTTGAGGACAGGGCTGGCTACACCTTC | TRBD1 | TRBJ1-2 | once | TRBV18
CASSLGSGTSNLYEQYF | TGTGCCAGCAGCTTAGGCTCCGGGACTAGCAATTTGTACGAGCAGTACTTC | TRBD2 | TRBJ2-7 | - | TRBV7-8
CASRTGVRGGYTF | TGTGCCAGCAGGACCGGGGTACGGGGTGGCTACACCTTC | - | TRBJ1-2 | - | TRBV28
CAWAPGTLYGYTF | TGTGCCTGGGCACCCGGGACTCTCTATGGCTACACCTTC | - | TRBJ1-2 | - | TRBV30
CASSLGQGAMNTEAFF | TGCGCCAGCAGCTTGGGACAGGGGGCGATGAACACTGAAGCTTTCTTT | TRBD1 | TRBJ1-1 | - | TRBV5-1
CASSPRDRDYEQYF | TGTGCCAGCAGCCCCAGGGACAGGGACTACGAGCAGTACTTC | TRBD1 | TRBJ2-7 | - | TRBV11-2
CASSFPPGLDTQYF | TGTGCCAGCTCATTCCCTCCGGGACTAGATACGCAGTATTTT | - | TRBJ2-3 | - | TRBV18
CASTGNTEAFF | TGTGCCAGTACAGGGAACACTGAAGCTTTCTTT | - | TRBJ1-1 | once | TRBV6-6
CASSPNQGRNEKLFF | TGTGCCAGCTCACCTAATCAGGGAAGGAACGAAAAACTGTTTTTT | - | TRBJ1-4 | - | TRBV18
CASSGDTRGGGGSYEQYF | TGTGCCAGCAGCGGCGATACCCGGGGGGGAGGAGGCTCCTACGAGCAGTACTTC | TRBD2 | TRBJ2-7 | - | TRBV9
CASSDPTGSPNSPLHF | TGCGCCAGCAGCGACCCGACAGGGTCACCTAATTCACCCCTCCACTTT | TRBD1 | TRBJ1-6 | - | TRBV5-1
CASSVDLRGRGYGYTF | TGTGCCAGCAGCGTCGACCTCAGGGGGCGCGGCTATGGCTACACCTTC | TRBD1 | TRBJ1-2 | - | TRBV9
CSVVGSGVNTEAFF | TGCAGCGTTGTAGGTTCCGGAGTGAACACTGAAGCTTTCTTT | - | TRBJ1-1 | - | TRBV29-1
CAWRTGVRADTEAFF | TGTGCCTGGAGGACAGGCGTAAGAGCCGACACTGAAGCTTTCTTT | - | TRBJ1-1 | - | TRBV30
CASSLQESGNTIYF | TGCGCCAGCAGCTTACAGGAATCTGGAAACACCATATATTTT | - | TRBJ1-3 | - | TRBV5-1
CASGLVTQGIGNTEAFF | TGTGCTAGTGGTTTGGTAACCCAGGGAATAGGGAACACTGAAGCTTTCTTT | - | TRBJ1-1 | - | TRBV12-5
CASSVDVAGGYGELFF | TGTGCCAGCAGCGTAGATGTAGCGGGGGGTTACGGGGAGCTGTTTTTT | TRBD2 | TRBJ2-2 | - | TRBV9
CASSVDPARGTEAFF | TGTGCCAGCAGCGTAGACCCCGCCCGGGGGACTGAAGCTTTCTTT | - | TRBJ1-1 | few | TRBV5-4
CASSAWTDNTGELFF | TGTGCCAGTAGTGCCTGGACAGATAACACCGGGGAGCTGTTTTTT | - | TRBJ2-2 | - | TRBV19
CASSSSQPGQWMRRSRQPQHF | TGTGCCAGCAGTTCCTCGCAACCGGGACAGTGGATGAGGCGAAGTCGACAGCCCCAGCATTTT | TRBD1 | TRBJ1-5 | - | TRBV27
CASSPEGGITPQHF | TGTGCCAGCAGCCCGGAGGGTGGGATCACGCCCCAGCATTTT | - | TRBJ1-5 | - | TRBV7-2
CATMGGPATQYF | TGTGCAACTATGGGAGGGCCGGCGACCCAGTACTTC | TRBD2 | TRBJ2-5 | - | TRBV19
CASQSFSGGTDTQYF | TGTGCCAGCCAATCTTTTAGCGGGGGCACAGATACGCAGTATTTT | TRBD2 | TRBJ2-3 | once | TRBV7-9
CASGYRSNYGYTF | TGTGCCAGTGGATACAGATCCAACTATGGCTACACCTTC | - | TRBJ1-2 | - | TRBV19
CASSLGQGAAYF | TGCGCCAGCAGCTTGGGACAGGGAGCGGCGTACTTC | TRBD1 | TRBJ2-7 | - | TRBV5-1
CASSTNRNNQPQHF | TGTGCCAGCAGCACAAACAGGAACAATCAGCCCCAGCATTTT | - | TRBJ1-5 | - | TRBV7-9
CAISTGALTDTQYF | TGTGCCATCTCGACAGGGGCCCTCACAGATACGCAGTATTTT | TRBD1 | TRBJ2-3 | - | TRBV10-3
CASSWTGPMVNSPLHF | TGCGCCAGCAGCTGGACAGGTCCGATGGTGAATTCACCCCTCCACTTT | TRBD1 | TRBJ1-6 | - | TRBV4-1
CASSLGGSTEAFF | TGTGCCAGCAGCCTCGGTGGGAGCACTGAAGCTTTCTTT | - | TRBJ1-1 | - | TRBV9
CASRELQETQYF | TGTGCCAGCAGAGAACTTCAAGAGACCCAGTACTTC | - | TRBJ2-5 | - | TRBV7-9
CASSKETETYEQYF | TGTGCCAGCAGCAAAGAGACAGAGACCTACGAGCAGTACTTC | - | TRBJ2-7 | - | TRBV21-1
CASKNQFFGYTF | TGTGCCAGCAAAAACCAGTTTTTTGGCTACACCTTC | - | TRBJ1-2 | few | TRBV28
CASSQAGVLTREQYF | TGTGCCAGCAGCCAAGCGGGAGTATTAACCCGGGAGCAGTACTTC | TRBD2 | TRBJ2-7 | once | TRBV6-5
CASSEHRAGDTGELFF | TGCGCCAGCAGTGAGCATAGGGCAGGGGACACCGGGGAGCTGTTTTTT | - | TRBJ2-2 | - | TRBV10-1
CASSQDSGLALQQYF | TGTGCCAGCAGCCAAGATTCAGGACTAGCCCTCCAGCAGTATTTT | TRBD2 | TRBJ2-3 | - | TRBV4-2